These 20 T cell receptor beta chains were sequenced from one sample in a study of T cell responses to AZD1222 COVID-19 vaccine. The data were produced by immunoSEQ multiplex PCR, yet TCRdb's version contains in-frame clones alone and is incomplete. The sample contains about 130,000 clones, about 93% of which appear only once. Sequenced material: peripheral blood, taken on day 0 of AZD1222 vaccination. The receptors come from an adult in good health.

The chain uses TRBV30 and TRBJ2-1; 12 bases fit TRBD2. V shed 4 bases and J 12 bases; nucleotides not matched to a gene: 16. This CDR3 comprises 16 residues. CDR1 is GTSNPN and CDR2 is SVGIG in the germline V gene (reference sequence). The CDR3 protein is CAWTSGGAALGSGQFF. The CDR3 DNA sequence: TGTGCCTGGACTAGCGGGGGGGCCGCTTTAGGAAGCGGGCAGTTCTTC.

The rearrangement uses TRBV19 and TRBJ2-2; 11 bases are shared with TRBD1. With 10 bases clipped from V and 0 bases from J, the junction kept 10 bases outside the gene matches. The CDR3 runs to 17 residues. Germline values: CDR1 LNHDA, CDR2 SQIVND (reference sequence). In DNA form, the CDR3 reads TGTGCCACTACGGACAGGGGGCGGCCTACGAACACCGGGGAGCTGTTTTTT. Translation gives CATTDRGRPTNTGELFF.

The chain employs TRBV28 and TRBJ1-3; D gene ambiguous. Trimming shortened V by 7 bases and J by 2 bases, and 15 bases separated the two germline ends. The CDR3 length is 15 residues. CDR1 MDHEN and CDR2 SYDVKM come from the germline V gene. The CDR3 DNA reads as TGTGCCAGCACCTCGACGGGTTTTACTGGAAACACCATATATTTT. Amino acid sequence: CASTSTGFTGNTIYF.

The table lists this clone with a count of one. The sample contains more than one DNA sequence encoding this CDR3. The chain combines TRBV27 with TRBJ2-7; D is unclear. V lost 5 bases and J lost 3, with 5 bases in between. The CDR3 extends over 11 amino acids. Germline CDR1 MNHEY, CDR2 SMNVEV (reference sequence). The CDR3 loop is CASSRGYEQYF. DNA of the CDR3: TGTGCCAGCAGTAGAGGCTACGAGCAGTACTTC.

Worth noting for this clone: Germline and junction disagree at one end, which may indicate a read error. The chain combines TRBV28 with TRBJ1-1; perhaps TRBD1 as D (6 bases). Germline CDR1 MDHEN, CDR2 SYDVKM. There are 11 residues in the CDR3. CDR3 protein: CASSPTLGQIF. CDR3 DNA sequence: TGTGCCAGCAGTCCCACTCTTGGACAGATCTTT.

The V call is TRBV5-1, the J call TRBJ1-2, with TRBD1 identical over 10 bases. The CDR3 totals 15 residues. Germline V gives CDR1 SGHRS, CDR2 YFSETQ. V lost 4 bases to trimming and J lost 4 bases; unmatched junction nucleotides: 7. CDR3 amino acids: CASSRGTGVVYGYTF. CDR3 DNA: TGCGCCAGCAGCAGAGGGACAGGGGTAGTCTATGGCTACACCTTC.

The genes are TRBV7-2 and TRBJ2-7, with D unclear. This CDR3 comprises 15 residues. V lost 0 bases and J lost 5, with 14 bases in between. Germline CDR1 is SGHTA and CDR2 is FQGNSA. The CDR3 region has the DNA TGTGCCAGCAGCTTAGCAGTGGTTAGTACCCACGAGCAGTACTTC. This sequence encodes CASSLAVVSTHEQYF.

This clone has only one observation. The J gene is TRBJ1-2, the V gene TRBV20-1; no clear D. Trimming took 5 bases from V and 6 from J, leaving 10 bases between them. Germline V CDR1 and CDR2: DFQATT, SNEGSKA (reference sequence). There are 11 residues in the CDR3. The CDR3 loop is CSAPSPDGYTF. CDR3 bases: TGCAGTGCTCCCTCACCTGATGGCTACACCTTC.

Only one count was recorded for this clone. The chain combines TRBV28 with TRBJ1-2; no reliable D call. This CDR3 region has 14 residues. Looked up from germline, CDR1 is MDHEN and CDR2 is SYDVKM. V was shortened by 6 bases and J by 4 bases, with 15 bases between the two germline ends. CDR3: CASSPNEAPYGYTF. The CDR3 nucleotides read TGTGCCAGCAGCCCCAACGAGGCACCCTATGGCTACACCTTC.

The chain couples TRBV5-1 to TRBJ2-7, with TRBD1 identical over 10 bases. With 0 bases clipped from V and 1 base from J, the junction kept 1 base outside the gene matches. Germline CDR1 SGHRS, CDR2 YFSETQ. The CDR3 covers 15 residues. CDR3 in DNA: TGCGCCAGCAGCTTGGGGGGACAGGGGTCCTACGAGCAGTACTTC. This gives the protein CASSLGGQGSYEQYF.

The V call is TRBV5-1, the J call TRBJ1-1; unclear D gene. Trimming cost V 2 bases and J 4 bases, with 9 bases left between them. Germline CDR1 reads SGHRS; CDR2 reads YFSETQ. The CDR3 is made up of 13 amino acids. CDR3 sequence reads: CASSFDMSTEAFF. The CDR3 DNA is TGCGCCAGCAGCTTTGACATGAGCACTGAAGCTTTCTTT.

The chain carries TRBV29-1 and TRBJ2-3; D not certain. Deletions cut 6 bases from V and 1 base from J, with 8 bases between. There are 12 residues in the CDR3. CDR1 is SQVTM, CDR2 ANQGSEA, per germline. The CDR3 is CSVSQGTDTQYF. For the CDR3, the DNA is TGCAGCGTATCGCAGGGCACAGATACGCAGTATTTT.

The chain combines TRBV7-2 with TRBJ1-2; 7 nucleotides match TRBD1. CDR1 is SGHTA, CDR2 FQGNSA, per germline. This CDR3 has 16 amino acids. Losses at the gene ends were 1 base for V and 6 bases for J; bases not matched to a gene: 11. CDR3 region: CASSLVQGQGENGYTF. The CDR3 DNA sequence: TGTGCCAGCAGCTTAGTCCAGGGTCAGGGGGAGAATGGCTACACCTTC.

The chain joins TRBV5-1 to TRBJ1-5; 8 nucleotides agree with TRBD1. V shed 4 bases, J shed 7 bases, and the junction held 4 bases outside the gene matches. This CDR3 spans 13 amino acids. CDR1 SGHRS and CDR2 YFSETQ come from the germline V gene. CDR3 residues: CASSPTGVQPQHF. The CDR3 DNA is TGCGCCAGCAGCCCGACAGGGGTCCAGCCCCAGCATTTT.

J is TRBJ1-3 and V is TRBV21-1. TRBV21-1 constitutes a pseudogene. This CDR3 has 16 residues. DNA for the CDR3: TGTGCCAGCAGCAATAGGGCAGGCCCCCCTGGAAACACCATATATTTT. This gives the protein CASSNRAGPPGNTIYF.

This clone was detected only a few times. V gene TRBV19 combines with J gene TRBJ2-3, with D unclear. The CDR3 has 11 residues. Deletions cut 4 bases from V and 4 bases from J, with 3 bases between. The germline gives CDR1 LNHDA, CDR2 SQIVND (reference sequence). In nucleotides, the CDR3 is TGTGCCAGTAGTACCCCAGATACGCAGTATTTT. Translated: CASSTPDTQYF.

The CDR3 DNA is TGTGCCAGCAGTTTAGAGACAGGGACCTCCTATAATTCACCCCTCCACTTT. Residues: CASSLETGTSYNSPLHF. The chain combines TRBV27 with TRBJ1-6, with TRBD1 identical over 7 bases. CDR3 length equals 17 residues. After removal of 2 bases from V and 0 bases from J, the junction contained 4 bases not matched to a gene. CDR1 is MNHEY, CDR2 SMNVEV, per germline (reference sequence).

This chain joins TRBV20-1 and TRBJ1-3; D is unresolved. The CDR3 is 13 amino acids. Trimming left V 3 bases short and J 1 base short, with 7 bases between. Germline assignment: CDR1 DFQATT and CDR2 SNEGSKA (reference sequence). CDR3 sequence reads: CSASALSGNTIYF. The CDR3 DNA sequence: TGCAGTGCTAGTGCCTTATCTGGAAACACCATATATTTT.

This sequence joins TRBV25-1 and TRBJ1-1; tentatively, D is TRBD1 (5 bases). Trimming took 3 bases from V and 1 from J, leaving 15 bases between them. The CDR3 is 16 residues long. Germline V CDR1 and CDR2: MGHDK, SYGVNS. CDR3 nucleotides: TGTGCCAGCAGTGACCGAACGGGGGGGAGGAACACTGAAGCTTTCTTT. Its protein is CASSDRTGGRNTEAFF. The full variable domain, rest sourced from reference TRBV25-1 and TRBJ1-1, is EADIYQTPRYLVIGTGKKITLECSQTMGHDKMYWYQQDPGMELHLIHYSYGVNSTEKGDLSSESTVSRIRTEHFPLTLESARPSHTSQYLCASSDRTGGRNTEAFFGQGTRLTVV.

The chain is built from TRBV4-1 and TRBJ2-7; a weak D match, TRBD2 (6 bases). This CDR3 spans 14 amino acids. V dropped 4 bases and J dropped 2 bases, with 12 bases sitting between them. Germline values: CDR1 MGHRA, CDR2 YSYEKL. The CDR3 protein is CASSPTGRAYEQYF. The CDR3 DNA reads as TGCGCCAGCAGCCCAACCGGGAGAGCCTACGAGCAGTACTTC.